This TCR gamma chain was captured in a study of gamma-delta T cells after stem cell transplantation. On this clone: This sample includes further DNA sequences coding for the same CDR3.

TCRdb called clones from the RT-PCR reads again using CATT. This table has some 1,100 gamma-chain clones, more than 25% appearing once. Germline CDR1 is VTNTFY and CDR2 is YDVSTARD (reference sequence). The CDR3 has 13 amino acids. V shed 1 base, J shed 3 bases, and the junction held 3 bases outside the gene matches. J is TRGJ1 or TRGJ2 and V is TRGV3. The J gene was missing in TCRdb and was found by matching the end of the DNA to germline. This sequence originates from a human donor. It is not recorded whose cells these are; they may come from a transplant donor. Sequencing was done on a sample of gamma-delta T cells. For the CDR3, the DNA is TGTGCCACCTGGGACAGCCTTTATTATAAGAAACTCTTT. Translating gives CATWDSLYYKKLF.